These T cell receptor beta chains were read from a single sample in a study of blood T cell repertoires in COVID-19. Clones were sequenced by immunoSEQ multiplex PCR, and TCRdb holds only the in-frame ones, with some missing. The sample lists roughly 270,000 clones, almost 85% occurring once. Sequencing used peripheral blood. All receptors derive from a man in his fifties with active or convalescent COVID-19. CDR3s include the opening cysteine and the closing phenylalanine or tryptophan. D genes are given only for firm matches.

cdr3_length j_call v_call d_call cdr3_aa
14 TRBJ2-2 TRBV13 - CASSLGLNTGELFF
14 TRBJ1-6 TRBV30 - CACTSGGVHSPLHF
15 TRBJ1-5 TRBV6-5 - CASSYMRQTNQPQHF
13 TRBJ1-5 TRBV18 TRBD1 CASSGTVDQPQHF
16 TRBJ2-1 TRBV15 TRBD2 CATSSGTSGIRSEQFF
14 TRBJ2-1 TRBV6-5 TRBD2 CASSTSGAHNEQFF
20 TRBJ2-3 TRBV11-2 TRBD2 CASSLDRLAGGYLTTDTQYF
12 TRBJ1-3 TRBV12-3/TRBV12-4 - CASSFSENTIYF
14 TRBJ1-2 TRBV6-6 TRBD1 CASSPLGDSYGYTF
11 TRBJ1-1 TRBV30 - CAWRHATEAFF
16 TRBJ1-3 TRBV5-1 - CASSPGVEGLSNTIYF
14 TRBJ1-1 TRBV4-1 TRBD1 CASSVPTGDTEAFF